Listed below are T cell receptor beta chains from one sample, sequenced in a study of preoperative IRX-2 immunotherapy in early breast cancer. Profiling relied on immunoSEQ multiplex PCR, and the TCRdb table lists in-frame clones only, not all of them. The table shows about 26,000 clones, with around 89% occurring only once. The sample was collected from a patient treated with IRX-2 immunotherapy. The receptors were gathered from a human donor with breast cancer. The CDR3 runs from the conserved cysteine through the conserved F or W. The order of the fields is V gene, clone size, D gene, J gene, CDR3 DNA, CDR3 protein. The D gene is left open where the match is weak. Only part of the rows carry a size: once, few, many, or a class if the clone is expanded.

TRBV7-9	.	.	TRBJ2-6	TGTGCCAGCAGCTCCCCACCGCCTGGGGCCAACGTCCTGACTTTC	CASSSPPPGANVLTF
TRBV4-3	.	TRBD2	TRBJ2-3	TGCGCCAGCAGCCAAGTAGCGGGGGGCCTCACAGATACGCAGTATTTT	CASSQVAGGLTDTQYF
TRBV9	.	.	TRBJ2-1	TGTGCCAGCAGCGTAGCCAGCAGAAATGAGCAGTTCTTC	CASSVASRNEQFF
TRBV7-2	.	.	TRBJ1-5	TGTGCCAGCAGCTTAGGGCCGAGCAGGAATCAGCCCCAGCATTTT	CASSLGPSRNQPQHF
TRBV10-1	.	.	TRBJ2-7	TGCGCCAGCAGGGGCAGCTACGAGCAGTACTTC	CASRGSYEQYF
TRBV11-2	.	TRBD1	TRBJ1-2	TGTGCCAGCAGCCCAATTGGGACAGGGGGAGGCTACACCTTC	CASSPIGTGGGYTF
TRBV5-1	.	.	TRBJ1-1	TGCGCCAGCAGCTTGGGGGATTTGAACACTGAAGCTTTCTTT	CASSLGDLNTEAFF
TRBV5-1	.	.	TRBJ1-4	TGCGCCAGCAGCGCTAACCTTGAAAAACTGTTTTTT	CASSANLEKLFF
TRBV28	.	TRBD1	TRBJ2-1	TGTGCCAGCGGCGTTTGGGACAGGTCATACAATGAGCAGTTCTTC	CASGVWDRSYNEQFF
TRBV18	.	.	TRBJ1-1	TGTGCCAGCTCACCCCCCCAGAGGAAGACTGAAGCTTTCTTT	CASSPPQRKTEAFF
TRBV9	.	.	TRBJ2-6	TGTGCCAGCAGCGTAGGGACAACTCGCTCTGGGGCCAACGTCCTGACTTTC	CASSVGTTRSGANVLTF
TRBV7-6	.	.	TRBJ2-1	TGTGCCAGCAGCGCCAGTAATGAGCAGTTCTTC	CASSASNEQFF
TRBV28	once	.	TRBJ2-7	TGTGCCAGCAGTTCCTCTTCGGCAGGGTCCTACGAGCAGTACTTC	CASSSSSAGSYEQYF
TRBV18	.	.	TRBJ2-5	TGTGCCAGCTCACCACGAGGGACCTTCCAAGAGACCCAGTACTTC	CASSPRGTFQETQYF
TRBV30	few	.	TRBJ1-5	TGTGCCTGGGGCATGGGATCCAATCAGCCCCAGCATTTT	CAWGMGSNQPQHF
TRBV18	.	.	TRBJ2-3	TGTGCCAGCTCACCTGCAAATGGGCCCTTCACAGATACGCAGTATTTT	CASSPANGPFTDTQYF
TRBV5-1	.	TRBD1	TRBJ2-3	TGCGCCAGCAGCCTTGGTAGGGGGCGCAGCACAGATACGCAGTATTTT	CASSLGRGRSTDTQYF
TRBV5-1	.	TRBD2	TRBJ2-1	TGCGCCAGCAGCTCGGGATTAGCGGGGGGGTCCTACAATGAGCAGTTCTTC	CASSSGLAGGSYNEQFF
TRBV6-1	.	.	TRBJ1-5	TGTGCCAGCAGCGGACAGTTCGGTCAGCCCCAGCATTTT	CASSGQFGQPQHF
TRBV19	.	TRBD2	TRBJ2-2	TGTGCCAGCTTCCCCGGGACTATCATCACCGGGGAGCTGTTTTTT	CASFPGTIITGELFF
TRBV6-6	.	.	TRBJ1-5	TGTGCCAGCTTGGGAGATTATAGCAATCAGCCCCAGCATTTT	CASLGDYSNQPQHF
TRBV6-1	.	.	TRBJ2-1	TGTGCCAGCTGCCTATACAATGAGCAGTTCTTC	CASCLYNEQFF
TRBV9	few	TRBD1	TRBJ1-1	TGTGCCAGCAGTTTAGACAGGGTGGATGAAGCTTTCTTT	CASSLDRVDEAFF
TRBV20-1	.	.	TRBJ2-5	TGCAGTGTTGCGCACCAAGAGACCCAGTACTTC	CSVAHQETQYF
TRBV18	.	.	TRBJ1-2	TGTGCCAGCTCACCACGGGAGGTCCCGGGTAATGGCTACACCTTC	CASSPREVPGNGYTF
TRBV6-5	once	TRBD1	TRBJ1-5	TGTGCCACCGCGGGGGGGCAGGGGGCCCAGCCCCAGCATTTT	CATAGGQGAQPQHF
TRBV7-6	.	.	TRBJ2-3	TGTGCCAGCAGCCAGATAGGGAGCACAGATACGCAGTATTTT	CASSQIGSTDTQYF
TRBV7-8	.	TRBD2	TRBJ2-5	TGTGCCAGCAGCTTACAGGCTAGCGGGGGGGAAGAGACCCAGTACTTC	CASSLQASGGEETQYF
TRBV29-1	few	.	TRBJ2-7	TGCAGCGCATTGCGATTGGAAGACTACGAGCAGTACTTC	CSALRLEDYEQYF
TRBV7-9	.	.	TRBJ1-1	TGTGCCAGCAGCTTAGCGCTTGGTGAAGCTTTCTTT	CASSLALGEAFF
TRBV7-9	few	.	TRBJ1-2	TGTGCCAGCAGCCGGGACTCCTATGGCTACACCTTC	CASSRDSYGYTF
TRBV28	.	.	TRBJ2-7	TGTGCCAGCAGTAAAGGGCCCTACGAGCAGTACTTC	CASSKGPYEQYF
TRBV5-4	.	.	TRBJ2-6	TGTGCCAGCAGCTTATCCTCTGGGGCCAACGTCCTGACTTTC	CASSLSSGANVLTF
TRBV10-3	.	.	TRBJ1-1	TGTGCCATCAGTGAGGTTGGGGGGAACACTGAAGCTTTCTTT	CAISEVGGNTEAFF
TRBV18	.	.	TRBJ2-1	TGTGCCAGCTCACCACCGGCCGTTGCTAGTGAGCAGTTCTTC	CASSPPAVASEQFF
TRBV9	.	.	TRBJ2-7	TGTGCCAGCAGCCCCCAGAGTCTTAGCTCCTACGAGCAGTACTTC	CASSPQSLSSYEQYF
TRBV5-1	once	.	TRBJ2-5	TGCGCCAGCAGCTTGGACCAAGAGACCCAGTACTTC	CASSLDQETQYF
TRBV5-4	.	TRBD1	TRBJ1-2	TGTGCCAGCAGCTTAATCGTCGGGACAGACGATGGCTACACCTTC	CASSLIVGTDDGYTF
TRBV6-5	.	TRBD1	TRBJ1-2	TGTGCCAGCAGTTACTCCAGGGGGCGCGACTATGGCTACACCTTC	CASSYSRGRDYGYTF